This TCR beta chain was sequenced in a study of T cell responses to AZD1222 COVID-19 vaccine. Some clones are missing from TCRdb's copy, which holds only in-frame ones; the method was immunoSEQ multiplex PCR. Of about 150,000 clones listed, 90% are singletons. With 4 bases removed from V and 11 bases from J, the gap between germline ends came to 17 bases. The CDR3 consists of 14 residues. Germline CDR1 KGHSH, CDR2 LQKENI. V and J are TRBV18 and TRBJ1-4, with no clear D. This receptor was identified in an adult who received the AZD1222 COVID-19 vaccine. The sample consisted of peripheral blood, taken 28 days after the second AZD1222 dose. The CDR3 region has the DNA TGTGCCAGCTCACTCACTAGGCCCCGGGATAAACTGTTTTTT. Translation: CASSLTRPRDKLFF.